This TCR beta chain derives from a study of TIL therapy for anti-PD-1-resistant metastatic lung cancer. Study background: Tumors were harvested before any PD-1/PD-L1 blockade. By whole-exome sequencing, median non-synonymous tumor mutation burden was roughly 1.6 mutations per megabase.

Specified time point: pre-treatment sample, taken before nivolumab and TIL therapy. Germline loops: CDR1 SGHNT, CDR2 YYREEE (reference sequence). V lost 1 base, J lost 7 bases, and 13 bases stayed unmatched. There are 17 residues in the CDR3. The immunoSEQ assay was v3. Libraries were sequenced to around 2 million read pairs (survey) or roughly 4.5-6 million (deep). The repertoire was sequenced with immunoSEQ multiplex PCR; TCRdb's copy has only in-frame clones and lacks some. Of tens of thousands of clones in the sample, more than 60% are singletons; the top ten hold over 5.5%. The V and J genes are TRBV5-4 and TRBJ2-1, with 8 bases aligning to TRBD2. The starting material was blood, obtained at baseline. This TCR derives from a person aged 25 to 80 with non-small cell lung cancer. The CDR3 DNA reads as TGTGCCAGCAGCTTGCTTGTCGGGGGGGCATCACGGAATGAGCAGTTCTTC. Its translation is CASSLLVGGASRNEQFF.